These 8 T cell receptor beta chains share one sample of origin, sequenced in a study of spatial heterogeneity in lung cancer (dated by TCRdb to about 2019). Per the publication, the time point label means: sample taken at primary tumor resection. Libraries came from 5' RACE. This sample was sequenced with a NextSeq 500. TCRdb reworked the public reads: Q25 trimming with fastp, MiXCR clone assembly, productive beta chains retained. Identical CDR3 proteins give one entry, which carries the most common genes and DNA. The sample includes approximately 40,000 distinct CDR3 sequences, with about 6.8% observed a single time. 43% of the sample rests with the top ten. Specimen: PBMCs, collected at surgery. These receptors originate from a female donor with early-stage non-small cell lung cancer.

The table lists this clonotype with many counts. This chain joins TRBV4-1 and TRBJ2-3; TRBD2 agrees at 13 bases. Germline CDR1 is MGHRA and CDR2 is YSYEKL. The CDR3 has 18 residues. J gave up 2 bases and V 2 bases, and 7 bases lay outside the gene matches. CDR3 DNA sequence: TGCGCCAGCAGCCAACCCCCGGGACTAGCGGGAAACACAGATACGCAGTATTTT. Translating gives CASSQPPGLAGNTDTQYF.

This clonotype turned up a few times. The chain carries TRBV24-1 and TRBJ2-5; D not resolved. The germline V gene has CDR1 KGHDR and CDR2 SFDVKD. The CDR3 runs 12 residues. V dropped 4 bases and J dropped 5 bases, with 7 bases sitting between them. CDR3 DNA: TGTGCCACCAGTGACCCCCTGGAGACCCAGTACTTC. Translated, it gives CATSDPLETQYF.

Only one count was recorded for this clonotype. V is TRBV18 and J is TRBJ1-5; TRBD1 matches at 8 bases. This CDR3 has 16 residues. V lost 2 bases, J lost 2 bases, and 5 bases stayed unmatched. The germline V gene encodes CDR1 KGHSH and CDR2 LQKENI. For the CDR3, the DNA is TGTGCCAGCTCACCATCAGGGGGCCTAGGCAATCAGCCCCAGCATTTT. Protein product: CASSPSGGLGNQPQHF. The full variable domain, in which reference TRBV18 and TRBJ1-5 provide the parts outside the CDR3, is NAGVMQNPRHLVRRRGQEARLRCSPMKGHSHVYWYRQLPEEGLKFMVYLQKENIIDESGMPKERFSAEFPKEGPSILRIQQVVRGDSAAYFCASSPSGGLGNQPQHFGDGTRLSIL.

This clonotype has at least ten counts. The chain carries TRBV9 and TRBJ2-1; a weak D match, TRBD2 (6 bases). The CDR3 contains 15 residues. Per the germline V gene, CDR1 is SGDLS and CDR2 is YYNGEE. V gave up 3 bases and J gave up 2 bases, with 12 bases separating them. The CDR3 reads CASSALSGTYNEQFF. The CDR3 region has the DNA TGTGCCAGCAGCGCACTTAGCGGTACCTACAATGAGCAGTTCTTC.

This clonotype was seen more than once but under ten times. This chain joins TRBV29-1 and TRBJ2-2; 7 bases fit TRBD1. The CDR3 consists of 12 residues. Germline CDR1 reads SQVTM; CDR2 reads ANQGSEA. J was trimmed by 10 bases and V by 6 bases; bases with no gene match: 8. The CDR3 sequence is CSVQQGWKELFF. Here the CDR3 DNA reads TGCAGCGTCCAACAGGGGTGGAAGGAGCTGTTTTTT.

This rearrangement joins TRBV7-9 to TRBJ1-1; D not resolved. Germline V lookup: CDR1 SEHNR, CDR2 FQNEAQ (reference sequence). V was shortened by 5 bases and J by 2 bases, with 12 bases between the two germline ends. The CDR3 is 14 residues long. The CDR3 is CASSPSNSNTEAFF. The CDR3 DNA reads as TGTGCCAGCAGCCCCAGTAATTCTAACACTGAAGCTTTCTTT. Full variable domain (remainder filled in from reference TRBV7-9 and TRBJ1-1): DTGVSQNPRHKITKRGQNVTFRCDPISEHNRLYWYRQTLGQGPEFLTYFQNEAQLEKSRLLSDRFSAERPKGSFSTLEIQRTEQGDSAMYLCASSPSNSNTEAFFGQGTRLTVV.

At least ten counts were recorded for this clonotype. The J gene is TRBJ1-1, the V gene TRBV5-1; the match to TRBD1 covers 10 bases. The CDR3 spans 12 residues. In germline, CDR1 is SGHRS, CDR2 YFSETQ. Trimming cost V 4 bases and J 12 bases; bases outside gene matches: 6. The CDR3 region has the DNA TGCGCCAGCAGCGGCGACAGGGGGCTAACTTTCTTT. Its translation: CASSGDRGLTFF.

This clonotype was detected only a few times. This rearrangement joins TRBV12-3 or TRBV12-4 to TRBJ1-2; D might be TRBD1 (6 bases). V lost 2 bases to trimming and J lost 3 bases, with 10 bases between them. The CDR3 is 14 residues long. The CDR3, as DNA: TGTGCCAGCAGTTTAATGGGGGGCGACTATGGCTACACCTTC. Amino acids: CASSLMGGDYGYTF.